This T cell receptor (beta chain) was obtained from a study of T cells in Graves' hyperthyroidism and ophthalmopathy. From RNA transcripts, TCR beta CDR3 regions were amplified. The primer set for the first-round RT-PCR of the TCR CDR3 was HTBI. TCRdb ran MiXCR on the multiplex PCR reads and lists one entry per CDR3 protein. The sample shows under 550,000 distinct CDR3 sequences, approximately 20% of them seen only once. Using more than 7.5 ml of fresh peripheral blood, PBMCs were prepared. The CDR3 totals 14 residues. Germline V gene data show CDR1 as LGHNA and CDR2 as YNFKEQ. J lost 8 bases, V lost 6 bases, and 9 bases had no gene match. This clonotype occurred many times.

This receptor was obtained from a man aged 40-49 years with Graves' ophthalmopathy. Sequencing was done on a sample of blood. This chain links TRBV4-2 with TRBJ2-3; 9 positions agree with TRBD1. CDR3 in amino acids: CASSWTGVRVTQYF. In DNA form, the CDR3 reads TGTGCCAGCAGTTGGACAGGGGTTAGGGTTACGCAGTATTTT.